The present T cell receptor beta chain was sequenced within a study of tumor-infiltrating lymphocytes in primary liver carcinoma. This clonotype was counted many times. Constant-region priming of approximately 500 ng total RNA yielded TCR beta cDNA. Three nested multiplex PCR rounds, a slightly modified ARM-PCR, produced the libraries for TCR beta. From the multiplex PCR reads, TCRdb called clonotypes with MiXCR, one entry per CDR3 protein. The repertoire includes almost 55,000 distinct CDR3 sequences, over 65% of them detected once, and under 30% sits in the top ten. Scientists recovered RNA and DNA together from around 20-30 mg of unsorted bulk tissue. The source is a man in his forties or fifties with primary liver carcinoma and hepatitis B virus infection. Material: liver tumor tissue from sampling region 2. The sample's subset: tumor region T2, inferior pole.

CDR3 protein: CASSSTGGNEQFF. Written as DNA, the CDR3 is TGTGCCAGCAGTTCGACAGGGGGGAATGAGCAGTTCTTC. J is TRBJ2-1 and V is TRBV12-3 or TRBV12-4; 9 bases align to TRBD1. CDR3 length: 13 residues. Trimming removed 4 bases from V and 7 bases from J; junction bases left unmatched: 2.